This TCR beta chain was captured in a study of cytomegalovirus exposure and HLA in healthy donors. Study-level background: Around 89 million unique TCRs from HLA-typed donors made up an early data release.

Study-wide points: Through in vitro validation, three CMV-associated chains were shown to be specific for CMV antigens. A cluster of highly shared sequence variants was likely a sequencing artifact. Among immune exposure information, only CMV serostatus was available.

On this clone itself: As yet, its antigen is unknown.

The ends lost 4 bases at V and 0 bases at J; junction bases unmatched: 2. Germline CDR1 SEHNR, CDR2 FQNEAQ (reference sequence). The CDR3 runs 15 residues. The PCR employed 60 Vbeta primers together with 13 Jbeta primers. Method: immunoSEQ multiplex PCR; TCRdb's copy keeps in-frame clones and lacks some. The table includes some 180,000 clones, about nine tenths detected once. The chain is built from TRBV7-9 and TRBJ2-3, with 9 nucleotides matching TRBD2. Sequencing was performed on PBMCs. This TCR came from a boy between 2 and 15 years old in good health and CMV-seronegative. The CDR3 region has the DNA TGTGCCAGCAGCTCTAGCGGGGCTAGCACAGATACGCAGTATTTT. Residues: CASSSSGASTDTQYF.